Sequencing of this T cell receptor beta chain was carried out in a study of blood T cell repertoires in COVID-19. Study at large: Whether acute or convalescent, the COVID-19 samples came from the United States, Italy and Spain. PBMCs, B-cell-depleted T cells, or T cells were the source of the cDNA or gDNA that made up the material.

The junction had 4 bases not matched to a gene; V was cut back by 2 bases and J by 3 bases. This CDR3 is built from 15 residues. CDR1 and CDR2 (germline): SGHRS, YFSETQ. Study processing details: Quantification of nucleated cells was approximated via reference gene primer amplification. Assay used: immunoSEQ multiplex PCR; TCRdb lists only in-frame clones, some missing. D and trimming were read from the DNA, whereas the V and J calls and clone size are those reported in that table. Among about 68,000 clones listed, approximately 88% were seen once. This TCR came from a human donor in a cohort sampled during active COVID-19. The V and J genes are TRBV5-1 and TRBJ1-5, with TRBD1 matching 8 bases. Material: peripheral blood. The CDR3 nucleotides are TGCGCCAGCAGCTTTGCAGGGGGCCTCAATCAGCCCCAGCATTTT. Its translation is CASSFAGGLNQPQHF.